These 24 T cell receptor beta chains share one sample of origin, sequenced in a study of CD8+ T cells in alopecia areata (dated by TCRdb to 2016 to 2018). The library was made by the immunoSEQ multiplex PCR assay. RNA was extracted from all samples and reverse transcribed into cDNA, which served as template for TCR sequencing. TCRdb took this table from immuneACCESS and kept in-frame rearrangements with V and J called. Such tables lack part of the clones; where checked against another copy, unresolved V genes explain under half of the gap, and the rest is unexplained. This sample comprises about 140,000 clones, approximately 49% of them detected only once. Of the sample, over 0.75% falls within the top ten clones. The meaning of the sample's time point label: baseline before oral tofacitinib. Sequences were derived from CD4+ T cells sorted from blood, sampled at week 0. Receptor source: a human donor with alopecia areata.

The J gene is TRBJ1-1, the V gene TRBV4-2; D gene unclear. This CDR3 comprises 14 residues. Germline loops: CDR1 LGHNA, CDR2 YNFKEQ. Between the trimmed V and J ends, which lost 1 base and 2 bases, there was a span of 8 bases. The CDR3: CASSQVVENTEAFF. The CDR3 nucleotides read TGTGCCAGCAGCCAAGTTGTGGAAAACACTGAAGCTTTCTTT.

This chain connects TRBV30 to TRBJ1-1, with D hard to call. This CDR3 is 13 amino acids long. V lost 5 bases and J lost 2, with 12 bases in between. Germline V gene sequence: CDR1 GTSNPN, CDR2 SVGIG (reference sequence). The CDR3 nucleotides are TGTGCCTGGTTACCCCGACCTAACACTGAAGCTTTCTTT. This translates into CAWLPRPNTEAFF.

This clone was counted a few times. This chain uses TRBV7-2 with TRBJ2-1; TRBD1 is a possible D gene (5 bases). Trimming took off 1 base at V and 9 bases at J, with 16 bases between the two ends. The germline V gene encodes CDR1 SGHTA and CDR2 FQGNSA. This CDR3 region has 15 residues. The CDR3 loop is CASSLVPGYLSEQFF. CDR3 nucleotide sequence: TGTGCCAGCAGCTTAGTACCAGGGTACCTCAGTGAGCAGTTCTTC. The full variable domain, completed using reference TRBV7-2 and TRBJ2-1, is GAGVSQSPSNKVTEKGKDVELRCDPISGHTALYWYRQSLGQGLEFLIYFQGNSAPDKSGLPSDRFSAERTGGSVSTLTIQRTQQEDSAVYLCASSLVPGYLSEQFFGPGTRLTVL.

The chain uses TRBV2 and TRBJ1-2; D possibly corresponds to TRBD1 (6 bases). The length of the CDR3 is 13 residues. V gave up 2 bases and J gave up 7 bases, with 11 bases separating them. CDR1 is SNHLY, CDR2 FYNNEI, per germline. The CDR3 here is CASSEQGLVGYTF. CDR3 DNA: TGTGCCAGCAGTGAACAGGGGCTTGTTGGCTACACCTTC.

This chain links TRBV29-1 with TRBJ2-1, with 8 bases fitting TRBD1. The CDR3 extends over 14 amino acids. The junction had 12 bases not matched to a gene; V was cut back by 7 bases and J by 7 bases. The germline V gene has CDR1 SQVTM and CDR2 ANQGSEA. CDR3 protein: CSAGQGGWGNEQFF. As DNA, the CDR3 is TGCAGCGCAGGACAGGGTGGATGGGGGAATGAGCAGTTCTTC.

The V and J genes are TRBV30 and TRBJ2-1; D not certain. Germline CDR1 GTSNPN, CDR2 SVGIG (reference sequence). V lost 3 bases to trimming and J lost 7 bases, with 10 bases between them. There are 12 residues in the CDR3. This CDR3 is CAWRELRNEQFF. DNA for the CDR3: TGTGCCTGGAGAGAACTTCGGAATGAGCAGTTCTTC. The full variable domain, with the rest looked up from reference TRBV30 and TRBJ2-1, is SQTIHQWPATLVQPVGSPLSLECTVEGTSNPNLYWYRQAAGRGLQLLFYSVGIGQISSEVPQNLSASRPQDRQFILSSKKLLLSDSGFYLCAWRELRNEQFFGPGTRLTVL.

The table lists this clone with a few counts. The J gene is TRBJ2-3, the V gene TRBV7-3; TRBD2 is a possible D gene (6 bases). The CDR3 extends over 18 amino acids. The V and J ends lost 0 bases and 0 bases respectively, with 16 bases between them. Looked up from germline, CDR1 is SGHTA and CDR2 is FQGTGA. The CDR3 DNA follows: TGTGCCAGCAGCTTAACCAGTAGCGGAAAGACTAGCACAGATACGCAGTATTTT. Its protein is CASSLTSSGKTSTDTQYF. The whole variable domain, filled in from reference TRBV7-3 and TRBJ2-3, reads GAGVSQTPSNKVTEKGKYVELRCDPISGHTALYWYRQSLGQGPEFLIYFQGTGAADDSGLPNDRFFAVRPEGSVSTLKIQRTERGDSAVYLCASSLTSSGKTSTDTQYFGPGTRLTVL.

This clone turned up a few times. The rearrangement joins TRBV5-1 to TRBJ2-1, with D possibly being TRBD2 (6 bases). The V end lost 2 bases, the J end lost 5 bases, and 8 bases lay between the germline ends. The CDR3 extends over 13 amino acids. Germline V lookup: CDR1 SGHRS, CDR2 YFSETQ. The CDR3 coding sequence is TGCGCCAGCAGCTTAGGAGGGCACAATGAGCAGTTCTTC. This gives the protein CASSLGGHNEQFF.

The chain combines TRBV6-5 with TRBJ2-5; D uncertain. The V gene lost 5 bases and the J gene lost 2 bases, with 6 bases spanning the gap. This CDR3 has 12 residues. CDR1 is MNHEY, CDR2 SVGAGI, per germline. This CDR3 is CASSTTQETQYF. The CDR3 coding sequence is TGTGCCAGCAGTACAACTCAAGAGACCCAGTACTTC.

The chain links TRBV30 to TRBJ2-7, with TRBD1 matching over 8 bases. The CDR3 contains 13 residues. The germline CDR1 and CDR2 sequences are GTSNPN and SVGIG (reference sequence). Germline trimming cut 4 bases from V and 2 bases from J; bases unmatched to any gene: 4. The CDR3 is CAWTRGRAYEQYF. The CDR3 bases are TGTGCCTGGACCAGGGGGCGAGCCTACGAGCAGTACTTC.

In this sample, this clone turned up a few times. V gene TRBV29-1 combines with J gene TRBJ2-1; D remains unclear. CDR3 length equals 11 residues. Trimming shortened V by 7 bases and J by 5 bases, and 9 bases separated the two germline ends. CDR1 is SQVTM and CDR2 is ANQGSEA in the germline V gene. This CDR3 is CSGGTHNEQFF. The CDR3 DNA is TGCAGCGGGGGTACCCACAATGAGCAGTTCTTC.

The gene calls are TRBV5-1 and TRBJ1-1; possibly TRBD1 for D (6 bases). Per germline, CDR1 SGHRS and CDR2 YFSETQ. The CDR3 consists of 15 residues. V was pared by 1 base and J by 1 base, with 11 bases between. The CDR3, as DNA: TGCGCCAGCAGCTTGCTCGCGGGGGCGAACACTGAAGCTTTCTTT. It codes for CASSLLAGANTEAFF.

The J gene is TRBJ2-7, the V gene TRBV5-1, with D perhaps TRBD2 (6 bases). The CDR3 is 13 amino acids. Germline CDR1 is SGHRS and CDR2 is YFSETQ. Trimming removed 3 bases from V and 6 bases from J, with 13 bases in between. CDR3 residues: CASSSRDSLEQYF. Written as DNA, the CDR3 is TGCGCCAGCAGCTCCCGGGACTCCCTCGAGCAGTACTTC.

This clone was counted only a few times. The chain recombines TRBV19 with TRBJ2-1; D is ambiguous. Germline CDR1 is LNHDA and CDR2 is SQIVND (reference sequence). The CDR3 consists of 15 residues. V lost 3 bases, J lost 4 bases, and 13 bases lay in between. In nucleotides, the CDR3 is TGTGCCAGTAGTATGAGTCCATCCAATTACAATGAGCAGTTCTTC. Its translation: CASSMSPSNYNEQFF.

The J gene is TRBJ2-3, the V gene TRBV5-4, with D tentatively TRBD2 (5 bases). The V end lost 0 bases, the J end lost 11 bases, and 16 bases lay between the germline ends. The CDR3 sequence is 14 residues long. Germline V gives CDR1 SGHNT, CDR2 YYREEE (reference sequence). The CDR3 DNA sequence: TGTGCCAGCAGCTTGGACTACGGCGGGTCGAAGCAGTATTTT. Translation gives CASSLDYGGSKQYF.

The chain couples TRBV25-1 to TRBJ1-2; tentative D call: TRBD1 (5 bases). The V end lost 3 bases, the J end lost 2 bases, and 10 bases lay between the germline ends. CDR3 length: 14 residues. Germline values: CDR1 MGHDK, CDR2 SYGVNS. The CDR3 here is CASSDQRGNYGYTF. The DNA for the CDR3 is TGTGCCAGCAGTGATCAACGGGGGAACTATGGCTACACCTTC.

V gene TRBV30 combines with J gene TRBJ1-2; D remains ambiguous. The V and J ends lost 7 bases and 2 bases respectively, with 11 bases between them. The CDR3 is 12 residues long. The germline V gene encodes CDR1 GTSNPN and CDR2 SVGIG (reference sequence). The CDR3 DNA reads as TGTGCCTCCAGTGACGGGAACTATGGCTACACCTTC. Protein sequence: CASSDGNYGYTF.

This clone was detected only a few times. This chain connects TRBV4-2 to TRBJ2-5, with 10 bases matching TRBD2. The CDR3 runs to 18 residues. Germline loops: CDR1 LGHNA, CDR2 YNFKEQ. V lost 4 bases and J lost 4; bases outside the gene matches: 15. CDR3 nucleotide sequence: TGTGCCAGCAGCCGAGACGTCTTTAGCGGGGGGACCGGAGAGACCCAGTACTTC. It yields the protein CASSRDVFSGGTGETQYF.

In its sample, this clone was seen a few times. The rearrangement links TRBV28 to TRBJ2-7, with no clear D. The length of the CDR3 is 12 residues. Deletions cut 7 bases from V and 2 bases from J, with 9 bases between. In germline, CDR1 is MDHEN, CDR2 SYDVKM. The CDR3 bases are TGTGCCAGCACTCGAGGTCCCTACGAGCAGTACTTC. It specifies CASTRGPYEQYF. The whole variable domain, remainder taken from reference TRBV28 and TRBJ2-7, is DVKVTQSSRYLVKRTGEKVFLECVQDMDHENMFWYRQDPGLGLRLIYFSYDVKMKEKGDIPEGYSVSREKKERFSLILESASTNQTSMYLCASTRGPYEQYFGPGTRLTVT.

This rearrangement joins TRBV30 to TRBJ2-2, with a possible D match to TRBD2 (5 bases). CDR1 and CDR2 (germline): GTSNPN, SVGIG (reference sequence). The V and J ends lost 0 bases and 7 bases respectively, with 12 bases between them. This CDR3 comprises 14 residues. The CDR3 coding sequence is TGTGCCTGGAGTGTATCCCCGGGATTCGGGGAGCTGTTTTTT. Translation: CAWSVSPGFGELFF.

This clone appeared many times. V and J are TRBV5-1 and TRBJ2-3; D uncertain. The V and J ends lost 6 bases and 0 bases respectively, with 14 bases between them. CDR3 length equals 15 residues. CDR1 SGHRS and CDR2 YFSETQ come from the germline V gene. CDR3 residues: CASTITSTSTDTQYF. In DNA form, the CDR3 reads TGCGCCAGCACAATCACATCCACTAGCACAGATACGCAGTATTTT.

The chain combines TRBV5-4 with TRBJ2-2, with 8 bases matching TRBD1. In germline, CDR1 is SGHNT, CDR2 YYREEE (reference sequence). This CDR3 has 17 amino acids. J gave up 3 bases and V 5 bases, and 12 bases lay outside the gene matches. For the CDR3, the DNA is TGTGCCAGCAGTTCTCTGTCCGGGACAGGCTACACCGGGGAGCTGTTTTTT. Translation: CASSSLSGTGYTGELFF. Together with reference TRBV5-4 and TRBJ2-2, the CDR3 gives the full variable domain: ETGVTQSPTHLIKTRGQQVTLRCSSQSGHNTVSWYQQALGQGPQFIFQYYREEENGRGNFPPRFSGLQFPNYSSELNVNALELDDSALYLCASSSLSGTGYTGELFFGEGSRLTVL.

This clone has a handful of counts. The J gene is TRBJ2-7, the V gene TRBV30, with D perhaps TRBD1 (8 bases). CDR1 and CDR2 (germline): GTSNPN, SVGIG (reference sequence). The CDR3 length is 14 residues. Trimming removed 8 bases at V and 2 bases at J, with 19 bases between. The CDR3 reads CAGDYGRGPYEQYF. The DNA for the CDR3 is TGTGCCGGGGACTACGGCAGGGGGCCCTACGAGCAGTACTTC.

DNA for the CDR3: TGTGCCAGCAGCTCACGGACAGGGGGCGTTGGCGGCTACACCTTC. Protein: CASSSRTGGVGGYTF. The chain recombines TRBV7-8 with TRBJ1-2, with 11 positions matching TRBD1. The CDR3 has 15 amino acids. V lost 4 bases and J lost 8; bases outside the gene matches: 9. Germline values: CDR1 SGHVS, CDR2 FQNEAQ.